One TCR beta chain is described in this entry. Method: immunoSEQ multiplex PCR; TCRdb's copy keeps in-frame clones and lacks some. Here the sample spans about 5,000 clones, 20% to 30% being singletons. This sample is part of a study of sequential checkpoint blockade in melanoma. Treatment given: randomized to nivolumab then ipilimumab (arm A) or the reverse (arm B). DNA-damaging chemotherapy had not been given to any patient beforehand. J gave up 6 bases and V 2 bases, and 5 bases lay outside the gene matches. CDR1 and CDR2 (germline): GTSNPN, SVGIG (reference sequence). CDR3 length equals 14 residues.

This clonotype was obtained from a human donor with melanoma. This material consisted of tumor tissue (inferred from file names), taken from a patient given nivolumab and ipilimumab in sequence. The J gene is TRBJ1-5, the V gene TRBV30, with 9 bases that match TRBD1. In DNA, the CDR3 is TGTGCCTGGAGTACAGGGGGCGCGTCTCAGCCCCAGCATTTT. It is translated as CAWSTGGASQPQHF.